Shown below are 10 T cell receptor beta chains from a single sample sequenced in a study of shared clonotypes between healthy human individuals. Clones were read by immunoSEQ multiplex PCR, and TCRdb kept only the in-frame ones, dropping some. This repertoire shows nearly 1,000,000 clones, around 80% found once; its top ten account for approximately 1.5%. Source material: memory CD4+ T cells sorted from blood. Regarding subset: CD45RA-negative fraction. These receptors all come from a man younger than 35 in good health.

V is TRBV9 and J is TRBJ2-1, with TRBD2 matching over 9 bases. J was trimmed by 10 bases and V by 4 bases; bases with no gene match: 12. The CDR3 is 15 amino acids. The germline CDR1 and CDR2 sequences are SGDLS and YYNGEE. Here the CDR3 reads CASSNPGGGVQEQFF. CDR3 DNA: TGTGCCAGCAGCAACCCTGGCGGGGGGGTTCAGGAGCAGTTCTTC.

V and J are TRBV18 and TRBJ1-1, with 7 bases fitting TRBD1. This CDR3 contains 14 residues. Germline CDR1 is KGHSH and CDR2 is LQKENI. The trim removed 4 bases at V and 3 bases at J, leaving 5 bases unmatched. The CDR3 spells CASSLLGQDTEAFF. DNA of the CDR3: TGTGCCAGCTCACTTCTCGGACAGGACACTGAAGCTTTCTTT. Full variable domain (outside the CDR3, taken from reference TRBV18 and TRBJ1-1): NAGVMQNPRHLVRRRGQEARLRCSPMKGHSHVYWYRQLPEEGLKFMVYLQKENIIDESGMPKERFSAEFPKEGPSILRIQQVVRGDSAAYFCASSLLGQDTEAFFGQGTRLTVV.

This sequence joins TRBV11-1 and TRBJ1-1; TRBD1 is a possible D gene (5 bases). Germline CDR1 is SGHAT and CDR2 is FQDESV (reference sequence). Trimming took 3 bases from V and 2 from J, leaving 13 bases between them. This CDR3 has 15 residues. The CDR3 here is CASSFEGRGNTEAFF. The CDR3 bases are TGTGCCAGCAGCTTCGAGGGACGCGGTAACACTGAAGCTTTCTTT.

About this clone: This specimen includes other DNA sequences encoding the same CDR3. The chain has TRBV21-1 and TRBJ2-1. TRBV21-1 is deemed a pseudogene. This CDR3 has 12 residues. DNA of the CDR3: TGTGCCAGCAGCAAAGCTGGAAATGAGCAGTTCTTC. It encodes CASSKAGNEQFF.

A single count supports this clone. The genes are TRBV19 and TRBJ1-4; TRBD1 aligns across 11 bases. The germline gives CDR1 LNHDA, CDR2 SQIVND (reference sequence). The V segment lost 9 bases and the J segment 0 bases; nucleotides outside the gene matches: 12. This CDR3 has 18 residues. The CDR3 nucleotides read TGTGCCAGAGCAGGACAGGGGGCGCGGGTGGCAACTAATGAAAAACTGTTTTTT. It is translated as CARAGQGARVATNEKLFF.

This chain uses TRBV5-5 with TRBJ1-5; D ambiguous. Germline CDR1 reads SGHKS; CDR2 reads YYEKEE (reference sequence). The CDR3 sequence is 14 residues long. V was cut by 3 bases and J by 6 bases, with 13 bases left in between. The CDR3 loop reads CASSSQASGQPQHF. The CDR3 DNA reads TGTGCCAGCAGCTCCCAGGCTTCGGGTCAGCCCCAGCATTTT.

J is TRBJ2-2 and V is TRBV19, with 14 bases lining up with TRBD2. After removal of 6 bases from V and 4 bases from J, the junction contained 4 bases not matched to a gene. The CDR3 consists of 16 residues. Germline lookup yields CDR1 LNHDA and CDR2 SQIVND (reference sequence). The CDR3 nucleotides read TGTGCCAGTAGGACTAGCGGGAGGGTTAGCACCGGGGAGCTGTTTTTT. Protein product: CASRTSGRVSTGELFF.

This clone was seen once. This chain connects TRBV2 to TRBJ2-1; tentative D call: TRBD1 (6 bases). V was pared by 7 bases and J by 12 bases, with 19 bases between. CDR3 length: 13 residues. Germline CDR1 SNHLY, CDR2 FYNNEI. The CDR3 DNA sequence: TGTGCCAGCAACCCCATTGAGGGACAACGGCAGTTCTTC. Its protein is CASNPIEGQRQFF.

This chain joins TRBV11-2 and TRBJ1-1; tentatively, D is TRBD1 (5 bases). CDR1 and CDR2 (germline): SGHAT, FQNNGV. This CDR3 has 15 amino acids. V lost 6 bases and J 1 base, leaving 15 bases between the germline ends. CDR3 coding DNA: TGTGCCAGCAGGTCTGACGGGGGGTCGAACACTGAAGCTTTCTTT. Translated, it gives CASRSDGGSNTEAFF.

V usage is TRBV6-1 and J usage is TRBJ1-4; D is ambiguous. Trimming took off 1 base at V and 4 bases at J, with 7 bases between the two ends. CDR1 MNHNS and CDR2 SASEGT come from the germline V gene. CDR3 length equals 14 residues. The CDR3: CASSEVQLNEKLFF. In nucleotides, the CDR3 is TGTGCCAGCAGTGAAGTACAGCTTAATGAAAAACTGTTTTTT.